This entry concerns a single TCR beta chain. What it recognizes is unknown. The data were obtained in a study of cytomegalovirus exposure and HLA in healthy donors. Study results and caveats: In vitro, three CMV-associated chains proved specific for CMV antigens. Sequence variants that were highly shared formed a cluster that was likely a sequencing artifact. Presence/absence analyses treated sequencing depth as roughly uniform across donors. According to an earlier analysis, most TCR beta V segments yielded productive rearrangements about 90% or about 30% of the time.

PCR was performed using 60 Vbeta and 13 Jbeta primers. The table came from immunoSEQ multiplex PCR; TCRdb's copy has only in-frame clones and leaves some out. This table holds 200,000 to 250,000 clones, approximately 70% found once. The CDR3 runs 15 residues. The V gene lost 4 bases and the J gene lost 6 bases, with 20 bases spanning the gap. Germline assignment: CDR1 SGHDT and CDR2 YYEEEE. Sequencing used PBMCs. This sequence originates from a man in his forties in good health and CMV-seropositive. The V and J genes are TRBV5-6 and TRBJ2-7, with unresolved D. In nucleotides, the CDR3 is TGTGCCAGCAGCCCGACTGCTCTCACGCTCGGCGAGCAGTACTTC. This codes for CASSPTALTLGEQYF. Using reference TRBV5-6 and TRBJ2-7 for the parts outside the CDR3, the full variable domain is DAGVTQSPTHLIKTRGQQVTLRCSPKSGHDTVSWYQQALGQGPQFIFQYYEEEERQRGNFPDRFSGHQFPNYSSELNVNALLLGDSALYLCASSPTALTLGEQYFGPGTRLTVT.